One and the same sample provided the 32 T cell receptor beta chains below, sequenced in a study. Sequenced by immunoSEQ multiplex PCR; TCRdb stores in-frame clones only, minus some. The sample contains approximately 53,000 clones, more than 85% of which appear only once. The sequenced sample consisted of PBMCs. The source of these receptors is a man aged 40-50 years with rheumatoid arthritis.

The chain recombines TRBV7-9 with TRBJ1-2, with TRBD1 matching over 7 bases. Germline V CDR1 and CDR2: SEHNR, FQNEAQ (reference sequence). Losses at the gene ends were 5 bases for V and 9 bases for J; bases not matched to a gene: 12. The CDR3 runs 14 residues. The CDR3 DNA sequence: TGTGCCAGCAGCCCTGGGCGGGACAGAGAGCGCTACACCTTC. The encoded protein is CASSPGRDRERYTF.

The chain has TRBV2 and TRBJ1-1; D gene unclear. Germline V gene lookup returns CDR1 SNHLY and CDR2 FYNNEI. The V end was cut by 6 bases, the J end by 1 base, with 15 bases between. The CDR3 runs 15 residues. CDR3 loop: CASSRTRDGNTEAFF. CDR3 DNA: TGTGCCAGCAGCCGGACTCGAGATGGGAACACTGAAGCTTTCTTT.

The chain recombines TRBV27 with TRBJ2-7; perhaps TRBD2 as D (9 bases). V lost 5 bases and J 4 bases, leaving 24 bases between the germline ends. This CDR3 has 17 amino acids. CDR1 is MNHEY and CDR2 is SMNVEV in the germline V gene (reference sequence). The CDR3 sequence: CASSPGQGRTSAYEQYF. For the CDR3, the DNA is TGTGCCAGCAGTCCTGGACAGGGTAGGACTAGCGCATACGAGCAGTACTTC.

This clone has a single count. This CDR3 reads CASSQGSQGARDEAFF. The CDR3 DNA reads as TGCGCCAGCAGCCAAGGCTCTCAGGGGGCGAGGGACGAGGCTTTCTTT. The chain is built from TRBV4-1 and TRBJ1-1; 8 nucleotides line up with TRBD1. Germline V gene sequence: CDR1 MGHRA, CDR2 YSYEKL. CDR3 length: 16 residues. J gave up 11 bases and V 1 base, and 15 bases lay outside the gene matches.

This chain links TRBV19 with TRBJ2-1, with TRBD1 identical over 8 bases. V dropped 3 bases and J dropped 4; count of bases not matched to a gene: 8. This CDR3 is 16 amino acids long. CDR1 is LNHDA and CDR2 is SQIVND in the germline V gene (reference sequence). The CDR3 region has the DNA TGTGCCAGTAGTATGTTAGCCAGGGGGCGGTACAATGAGCAGTTCTTC. It yields the protein CASSMLARGRYNEQFF.

V is TRBV10-1 and J is TRBJ2-2; D is ambiguous. Per germline, CDR1 WNHNN and CDR2 SYGVQD (reference sequence). This CDR3 has 12 residues. Deletions cut 6 bases from V and 7 bases from J, with 9 bases between. CDR3 DNA: TGCGCCAGCAGCCGTCCGGGCGGGGAGCTGTTTTTT. The encoded protein is CASSRPGGELFF.

This chain uses TRBV28 with TRBJ2-7; 8 bases are shared with TRBD1. The CDR3 sequence is 15 residues long. The V gene's germline CDR1 is MDHEN and CDR2 SYDVKM. V trimming: 4 bases; J trimming: 3 bases; junction bases outside the gene matches: 8. The CDR3 nucleotides are TGTGCCAGCAGTTCACCCGGGACAGGCAGCTACGAGCAGTACTTC. As protein: CASSSPGTGSYEQYF.

This chain uses TRBV5-8 with TRBJ2-7, with D possibly TRBD2 on 7 matching bases. Germline-derived CDR1 and CDR2 are SGHTS and YDEGEE. The CDR3 is 15 residues long. The ends were cut back, 2 bases at V and 0 bases at J, with 12 bases in the middle. Here the CDR3 DNA reads TGTGCCAGCAGCTTCACGAGGGGGGGCTCCTACGAGCAGTACTTC. As protein: CASSFTRGGSYEQYF.

The chain links TRBV6-5 to TRBJ1-4, with a weak D call TRBD1 (5 bases). The CDR3 sequence is 15 residues long. V shed 3 bases and J shed 4 bases, with 12 bases lying between them. Germline V gene sequence: CDR1 MNHEY, CDR2 SVGAGI. CDR3 sequence: CASSYGHRSNEKLFF. The CDR3 DNA is TGTGCCAGCAGTTATGGACACAGGAGTAATGAAAAACTGTTTTTT.

The chain employs TRBV9 and TRBJ2-2, with TRBD1 identical over 9 bases. Germline V gives CDR1 SGDLS, CDR2 YYNGEE. Unmatched junction bases numbered 12, after V lost 3 bases and J lost 0 bases. The CDR3 extends over 19 amino acids. The DNA of the CDR3 is TGTGCCAGCAGCGACCGGGACAGGGCTACGGATACGAACACCGGGGAGCTGTTTTTT. Amino acid sequence: CASSDRDRATDTNTGELFF.

The sample holds one count of this clone. The chain employs TRBV7-2 and TRBJ2-5; 8 nucleotides agree with TRBD1. V gave up 5 bases and J gave up 5 bases; unmatched junction bases: 4. Germline V CDR1 and CDR2: SGHTA, FQGNSA. The CDR3 has 13 residues. The CDR3 protein is CASSSDRGETQYF. CDR3 DNA sequence: TGTGCCAGCAGCAGCGACAGGGGTGAGACCCAGTACTTC.

This clone was picked up a small number of times. This rearrangement joins TRBV19 to TRBJ1-1; 9 nucleotides agree with TRBD1. Germline CDR1 and CDR2: LNHDA and SQIVND (reference sequence). CDR3 length: 15 amino acids. V dropped 6 bases and J dropped 1; count of bases not matched to a gene: 6. CDR3 sequence reads: CASRPGQGQNTEAFF. The CDR3 DNA is TGTGCCAGTAGGCCGGGACAGGGACAGAACACTGAAGCTTTCTTT.

In DNA form, the CDR3 reads TGTGCCAGCACCGCAGCCGGGGAGCTGTTTTTT. It encodes CASTAAGELFF. The chain employs TRBV3-1 (or the pseudogene TRBV3-2) and TRBJ2-2; D remains ambiguous. V was clipped by 7 bases and J by 6 bases, with 6 bases between them. The germline V gene has CDR1 LGHDT and CDR2 YNNKEL (reference sequence). CDR3 length: 11 amino acids.

The V and J genes are TRBV5-6 and TRBJ2-1; D remains ambiguous. V dropped 2 bases and J dropped 4 bases, with 19 bases sitting between them. This CDR3 contains 17 residues. From germline, CDR1 is SGHDT and CDR2 YYEEEE. The CDR3 sequence: CASSFGPNSPLYNEQFF. The CDR3 DNA reads TGTGCCAGCAGCTTCGGGCCGAACAGTCCCCTTTACAATGAGCAGTTCTTC.

The chain has TRBV6-4 and TRBJ1-1; D gene ambiguous. The CDR3 length is 13 residues. Germline V gene sequence: CDR1 MRHNA, CDR2 SNTAGT. Trimming shortened V by 3 bases and J by 4 bases, and 9 bases separated the two germline ends. DNA of the CDR3: TGTGCCAGCAGTGATGTGGGGAGCACTGAAGCTTTCTTT. Translation gives CASSDVGSTEAFF.

The genes are TRBV2 and TRBJ2-7; TRBD1 is a possible D gene (5 bases). The CDR3 is made up of 13 amino acids. Germline CDR1 is SNHLY and CDR2 is FYNNEI. Trimming removed 6 bases at V and 0 bases at J, with 9 bases between. The CDR3 loop is CASRETVSYEQYF. The CDR3 DNA follows: TGTGCCAGCAGGGAGACAGTCTCCTACGAGCAGTACTTC.

V gene TRBV27 combines with J gene TRBJ2-6; D not resolved. Germline CDR1 MNHEY, CDR2 SMNVEV (reference sequence). V lost 2 bases and J 0 bases, leaving 11 bases between the germline ends. The CDR3 loop spans 17 amino acids. The CDR3 sequence: CASSLRTEYSGANVLTF. The CDR3 DNA follows: TGTGCCAGCAGTTTACGGACGGAGTACTCTGGGGCCAACGTCCTGACTTTC.

The chain links TRBV7-6 to TRBJ1-1; tentative D call: TRBD1 (6 bases). V was clipped by 3 bases and J by 1 base, with 6 bases between them. In germline, CDR1 is SGHVS, CDR2 FNYEAQ. This CDR3 has 13 amino acids. This CDR3 is CASSLGQNTEAFF. The CDR3 DNA is TGTGCCAGCAGCTTGGGACAGAACACTGAAGCTTTCTTT.

The chain joins TRBV19 to TRBJ2-2; D might be TRBD1 (5 bases). Deletions cut 5 bases from V and 5 bases from J, with 9 bases between. Germline V lookup: CDR1 LNHDA, CDR2 SQIVND (reference sequence). There are 13 residues in the CDR3. CDR3 sequence: CASSLGATGELFF. The CDR3 bases are TGTGCCAGTAGTCTTGGGGCTACCGGGGAGCTGTTTTTT.

The V gene is TRBV28, the J gene TRBJ2-7, with 8 bases that match TRBD2. The CDR3 is 15 residues long. The junction had 8 bases not matched to a gene; V was cut back by 3 bases and J by 4 bases. CDR1 MDHEN and CDR2 SYDVKM come from the germline V gene. The CDR3 loop is CASSFSSGSIYEQYF. In DNA, the CDR3 is TGTGCCAGCAGTTTTTCCAGCGGGAGTATTTACGAGCAGTACTTC.

The chain joins TRBV27 to TRBJ2-1, with 11 bases identical to TRBD2. In germline, CDR1 is MNHEY, CDR2 SMNVEV (reference sequence). With 1 base clipped from V and 4 bases from J, the junction kept 6 bases outside the gene matches. This CDR3 is 17 amino acids long. The CDR3, as DNA: TGTGCCAGCAGTTTATACCCGGGACTAGCGGTTTACAATGAGCAGTTCTTC. Translation gives CASSLYPGLAVYNEQFF.

The chain carries TRBV6-5 and TRBJ1-4, with 9 bases fitting TRBD1. V lost 8 bases to trimming and J lost 11 bases; unmatched junction nucleotides: 9. CDR1 is MNHEY and CDR2 is SVGAGI in the germline V gene. This CDR3 spans 13 amino acids. CDR3 nucleotides: TGTGCCAGCGCGGGACAGGGCCTGCGGAAACTGTTTTTT. The encoded protein is CASAGQGLRKLFF.

This chain links TRBV5-4 with TRBJ1-1, with a weak D call TRBD1 (5 bases). The CDR3 is 17 amino acids. V lost 3 bases and J lost 1, with 19 bases in between. The V gene's germline CDR1 is SGHNT and CDR2 YYREEE (reference sequence). Here the CDR3 DNA reads TGTGCCAGCAGCTCATTTCACCCGACGGGGGAGAACACTGAAGCTTTCTTT. Amino acids: CASSSFHPTGENTEAFF.

In DNA, the CDR3 is TGTGCCAGCAGTTTATCGGGGGAGAACACTGAAGCTTTCTTT. It yields the protein CASSLSGENTEAFF. The V gene is TRBV27, the J gene TRBJ1-1, with D possibly being TRBD1 (5 bases). This CDR3 contains 14 residues. Germline V CDR1 and CDR2: MNHEY, SMNVEV (reference sequence). Trimming cost V 0 bases and J 1 base, with 6 bases left between them.

The rearrangement uses TRBV3-1 (or the pseudogene TRBV3-2) and TRBJ1-4; D is ambiguous. Germline CDR1 LGHDT, CDR2 YNNKEL (reference sequence). V dropped 1 base and J dropped 0 bases, with 3 bases sitting between them. This CDR3 has 14 residues. DNA for the CDR3: TGTGCCAGCAGCCAAGGGTCAACTAATGAAAAACTGTTTTTT. Residues: CASSQGSTNEKLFF.

The rearrangement joins TRBV7-3 to TRBJ2-1; D not resolved. The CDR3 is 16 residues long. V lost 1 base and J lost 7, with 17 bases in between. Germline V CDR1 and CDR2: SGHTA, FQGTGA. In DNA form, the CDR3 reads TGTGCCAGCAGCTTAAGACCTTCTCAAAGCGCTAATGAGCAGTTCTTC. It is translated as CASSLRPSQSANEQFF.

This clone was counted once. This chain connects TRBV7-2 to TRBJ1-5; D uncertain. This CDR3 is 13 amino acids long. Germline-derived CDR1 and CDR2 are SGHTA and FQGNSA. V was pared by 3 bases and J by 1 base, with 4 bases between. In DNA, the CDR3 is TGTGCCAGCAGCTTGAAGAGCAATCAGCCCCAGCATTTT. This codes for CASSLKSNQPQHF.

This clone was counted a single time. The chain carries TRBV4-1 and TRBJ2-1; no reliable D call. This CDR3 has 16 residues. Deletions cut 0 bases from V and 6 bases from J, with 15 bases between. Germline V lookup: CDR1 MGHRA, CDR2 YSYEKL. CDR3 coding DNA: TGCGCCAGCAGCCAAGACGTCGGACGGCGGCTCAATGAGCAGTTCTTC. Translating gives CASSQDVGRRLNEQFF.

V and J are TRBV12-3 or TRBV12-4 and TRBJ1-6; D is ambiguous. V was trimmed by 6 bases and J by 7 bases, leaving 10 bases between them. The CDR3 has 13 amino acids. CDR3: CASRPSQNSPLHF. CDR3 DNA: TGTGCCAGCAGACCCAGTCAGAATTCACCCCTCCACTTT.

This sequence joins TRBV7-2 and TRBJ2-3; TRBD2 matches 9 bases. J lost 3 bases, V lost 5 bases, and 18 bases had no gene match. The CDR3 covers 19 residues. CDR1 is SGHTA and CDR2 is FQGNSA in the germline V gene. In nucleotides, the CDR3 is TGTGCCAGCAGCGAAGTAGGAGTCCTAGCGGGAAAGAAAACAGATACGCAGTATTTT. It codes for CASSEVGVLAGKKTDTQYF.

The chain joins TRBV5-1 to TRBJ1-2, with TRBD1 as a possible D gene (5 bases). Looked up from germline, CDR1 is SGHRS and CDR2 is YFSETQ. V was shortened by 7 bases and J by 0 bases, with 13 bases between the two germline ends. This CDR3 has 14 residues. In DNA form, the CDR3 reads TGCGCCAGCGGGCAGGGTGAAGCTAACTATGGCTACACCTTC. Its protein product is CASGQGEANYGYTF.

The rearrangement uses TRBV19 and TRBJ2-1; 9 nucleotides agree with TRBD2. The CDR3 sequence is 14 residues long. From germline, CDR1 is LNHDA and CDR2 SQIVND (reference sequence). V lost 7 bases and J lost 4; bases outside the gene matches: 5. CDR3: CASTPLAGYNEQFF. CDR3 nucleotide sequence: TGTGCCAGTACCCCACTAGCGGGTTACAATGAGCAGTTCTTC.